One and the same sample provided the 30 T cell receptor beta chains below, sequenced in a study of blood T cell repertoires in COVID-19. The assay was immunoSEQ multiplex PCR, and TCRdb's table has in-frame clones only and misses some. This repertoire shows more than 25,000 clones, 90% found once; its top ten account for around 8.2%. Input material: peripheral blood. These receptors originate from a man aged 65 to 79 with active or convalescent COVID-19.

V usage is TRBV19 and J usage is TRBJ1-1; 8 nucleotides line up with TRBD1. After removal of 6 bases from V and 6 bases from J, the junction contained 9 bases not matched to a gene. Germline CDR1 and CDR2: LNHDA and SQIVND (reference sequence). The CDR3 loop spans 14 amino acids. CDR3 nucleotides: TGTGCCAGTAGGGCGGACAGGGCATCCTCTGAAGCTTTCTTT. It encodes CASRADRASSEAFF.

The rearrangement uses TRBV2 and TRBJ1-3, with 10 bases identical to TRBD1. CDR3 length: 17 residues. With V trimmed by 6 bases and J by 4 bases, 12 bases remained unmatched. The germline gives CDR1 SNHLY, CDR2 FYNNEI. The chain's CDR3 is CASRHPGQGLMGNTIYF. In DNA, the CDR3 is TGTGCCAGCAGGCACCCGGGACAGGGGTTAATGGGAAACACCATATATTTT.

The V gene is TRBV6-5, the J gene TRBJ2-3; possible D gene TRBD2, 5 bases. There are 14 residues in the CDR3. V dropped 2 bases and J dropped 0 bases, with 6 bases sitting between them. Germline values: CDR1 MNHEY, CDR2 SVGAGI. The CDR3 sequence: CASSYGGSTDTQYF. The CDR3 coding sequence is TGTGCCAGCAGTTACGGCGGGAGCACAGATACGCAGTATTTT.

This chain connects TRBV4-1 to TRBJ1-1; weak D call: TRBD1 (6 bases). This CDR3 region has 16 residues. Trimming cost V 3 bases and J 1 base, with 15 bases left between them. Germline V gene lookup returns CDR1 MGHRA and CDR2 YSYEKL. As DNA, the CDR3 is TGCGCCAGCAGCCAGACCGGTACAGGGCCGAACACTGAAGCTTTCTTT. Its protein is CASSQTGTGPNTEAFF.

The V call is TRBV7-3, the J call TRBJ2-1; weak D call: TRBD1 (6 bases). CDR1 is SGHTA and CDR2 is FQGTGA in the germline V gene. The germline V and J ends were trimmed by 5 bases and 9 bases, with 11 bases remaining between them. This CDR3 is 12 amino acids long. CDR3 in DNA: TGTGCCAGCAGCCTACAGGGTCTTGAGCAGTTCTTC. Residues: CASSLQGLEQFF.

This clone showed up just a few times. The V gene is TRBV5-4, the J gene TRBJ1-1; 8 bases line up with TRBD1. From germline, CDR1 is SGHNT and CDR2 YYREEE (reference sequence). This CDR3 is built from 14 residues. V lost 4 bases and J lost 3; bases outside the gene matches: 5. In DNA, the CDR3 is TGTGCCAGCAGCCCAACGACAGGGGACACTGAAGCTTTCTTT. Translated: CASSPTTGDTEAFF.

The V gene is TRBV18, the J gene TRBJ1-1; D gene ambiguous. The length of the CDR3 is 14 residues. With 5 bases removed from V and 3 bases from J, the gap between germline ends came to 13 bases. CDR1 and CDR2 from the germline V gene are KGHSH and LQKENI. The CDR3 loop is CASSFRRQDTEAFF. In DNA, the CDR3 is TGTGCCAGCTCATTTCGTCGTCAGGACACTGAAGCTTTCTTT.

J is TRBJ2-1 and V is TRBV2; the D is unclear. Germline CDR1 is SNHLY and CDR2 is FYNNEI. CDR3 length equals 13 residues. Trimming pared 5 bases from V and 4 bases from J, leaving 9 bases between. CDR3 in amino acids: CASSPHSYNEQFF. The CDR3 bases are TGTGCCAGCAGTCCCCACAGTTACAATGAGCAGTTCTTC.

V usage is TRBV6-5 and J usage is TRBJ2-5; 16 bases are a match to TRBD2. This CDR3 has 15 residues. CDR1 and CDR2 (germline): MNHEY, SVGAGI. V shed 6 bases, J shed 2 bases, and the junction held 0 bases outside the gene matches. In DNA, the CDR3 is TGTGCCAGCAGGGGACTAGCGGGGGGGCAAGAGACCCAGTACTTC. It is translated as CASRGLAGGQETQYF.

This chain links TRBV19 with TRBJ1-2; D remains unclear. The germline CDR1 and CDR2 sequences are LNHDA and SQIVND (reference sequence). The CDR3 is 12 amino acids. V was clipped by 8 bases and J by 2 bases, with 9 bases between them. The CDR3 protein is CASRRLNYGYTF. Written as DNA, the CDR3 is TGTGCCAGTCGTAGACTCAACTATGGCTACACCTTC.

CDR3 region: CASSRTGEGEQYF. CDR3 nucleotide sequence: TGTGCCAGCAGTCGGACAGGGGAGGGCGAGCAGTACTTC. The gene calls are TRBV6-5 and TRBJ2-7; TRBD1 agrees at 9 bases. J was trimmed by 6 bases and V by 5 bases; bases with no gene match: 5. This CDR3 is built from 13 residues. CDR1 and CDR2 (germline): MNHEY, SVGAGI.

The chain is built from TRBV24-1 and TRBJ2-5, with D perhaps TRBD1 (6 bases). V was pared by 1 base and J by 1 base, with 12 bases between. Looked up from germline, CDR1 is KGHDR and CDR2 is SFDVKD. This CDR3 is 16 amino acids long. CDR3 amino acids: CATSDFGQGPQETQYF. The CDR3 DNA sequence: TGTGCCACCAGTGATTTCGGGCAGGGGCCCCAAGAGACCCAGTACTTC.

The chain employs TRBV5-1 and TRBJ2-1; possibly TRBD2 for D (5 bases). Germline V gene sequence: CDR1 SGHRS, CDR2 YFSETQ. The CDR3 has 17 residues. Trimming removed 4 bases at V and 0 bases at J, with 17 bases between. CDR3 amino acids: CASSPTIATHSYNEQFF. CDR3 coding DNA: TGCGCCAGCAGCCCAACCATAGCGACACACTCCTACAATGAGCAGTTCTTC. Looking up the rest from reference TRBV5-1 and TRBJ2-1 gives the full variable domain: KAGVTQTPRYLIKTRGQQVTLSCSPISGHRSVSWYQQTPGQGLQFLFEYFSETQRNKGNFPGRFSGRQFSNSRSEMNVSTLELGDSALYLCASSPTIATHSYNEQFFGPGTRLTVL.

CDR3 DNA: TGTGCCAGCAGTGGACAGGCCCGAGGGAACTATGGCTACACCTTC. This encodes CASSGQARGNYGYTF. This chain uses TRBV6-2 or TRBV6-3 with TRBJ1-2, with TRBD1 identical over 7 bases. CDR1 and CDR2 from the germline V gene are MNHEY and SVGEGT. The CDR3 totals 15 residues. Trimming removed 5 bases from V and 2 bases from J; junction bases left unmatched: 8.

The CDR3 reads CASSLGHSSGANVLTF. The CDR3 DNA sequence: TGTGCCAGCAGCTTGGGCCACAGCTCTGGGGCCAACGTCCTGACTTTC. The chain carries TRBV5-6 and TRBJ2-6, with D hard to call. Trimming cost V 0 bases and J 0 bases, with 7 bases left between them. Germline V gene sequence: CDR1 SGHDT, CDR2 YYEEEE. The CDR3 runs 16 residues.

This chain links TRBV18 with TRBJ2-3, with unresolved D. V shed 1 base and J shed 5 bases, with 4 bases lying between them. CDR1 KGHSH and CDR2 LQKENI come from the germline V gene. CDR3 length: 12 amino acids. This CDR3 is CASSPRGDTQYF. The DNA of the CDR3 is TGTGCCAGCTCACCACGCGGAGATACGCAGTATTTT.

There are a few counts of this clone. The V gene is TRBV5-6, the J gene TRBJ2-1; D is possibly TRBD2 (6 bases). From germline, CDR1 is SGHDT and CDR2 YYEEEE. Deletions cut 7 bases from V and 4 bases from J, with 9 bases between. CDR3 size: 12 residues. The CDR3: CASGGTYNEQFF. CDR3 DNA sequence: TGTGCCAGCGGCGGGACGTACAATGAGCAGTTCTTC.

The rearrangement uses TRBV7-2 and TRBJ1-2; a weak D match, TRBD1 (6 bases). The V end was cut by 5 bases, the J end by 6 bases, with 13 bases between. Germline CDR1 reads SGHTA; CDR2 reads FQGNSA. The CDR3 totals 13 residues. The CDR3 DNA reads as TGTGCCAGCAGCGTGACACAGGGCCATGGCTACACCTTC. Residues: CASSVTQGHGYTF. Supplemented by reference TRBV7-2 and TRBJ1-2, the full variable domain reads GAGVSQSPSNKVTEKGKDVELRCDPISGHTALYWYRQSLGQGLEFLIYFQGNSAPDKSGLPSDRFSAERTGGSVSTLTIQRTQQEDSAVYLCASSVTQGHGYTFGSGTRLTVV.

The chain couples TRBV5-1 to TRBJ1-2, with 8 bases aligning to TRBD1. The CDR3 extends over 14 amino acids. Germline lookup yields CDR1 SGHRS and CDR2 YFSETQ. V was clipped by 4 bases and J by 4 bases; unmatched bases: 6. For the CDR3, the DNA is TGCGCCAGCAGCGCAGATGGACAGGGCTATGGCTACACCTTC. Protein: CASSADGQGYGYTF.

J is TRBJ1-1 and V is TRBV6-5; 10 bases map to TRBD1. The CDR3 loop spans 11 amino acids. After removal of 8 bases from V and 11 bases from J, the junction contained 5 bases not matched to a gene. The germline gives CDR1 MNHEY, CDR2 SVGAGI. CDR3 DNA sequence: TGTGCCAGCGGGGGACAGGGGACGGCTTTCTTT. Translating gives CASGGQGTAFF.

This chain connects TRBV2 to TRBJ2-5; 15 nucleotides align to TRBD2. After removal of 6 bases from V and 4 bases from J, the junction contained 6 bases not matched to a gene. The CDR3 has 16 residues. Germline V lookup: CDR1 SNHLY, CDR2 FYNNEI. The CDR3 bases are TGTGCCAGCAGGAGGACTAGCGGGGGGGCCCCAGAGACCCAGTACTTC. Translated: CASRRTSGGAPETQYF.

In the case of this clone: One end of the junction fails to match germline, which may point to a read error. The chain employs TRBV18 and TRBJ2-2, with D maybe TRBD1 (6 bases). Germline V gene sequence: CDR1 KGHSH, CDR2 LQKENI. The CDR3 contains 15 residues. Here the CDR3 DNA reads TGTGCCAGCTCACCAAGTCAGGGGAACACCGGGAAGCTGTTTTTT. This codes for CASSPSQGNTGKLFF.

The genes are TRBV9 and TRBJ2-3, with 7 nucleotides matching TRBD1. The J segment lost 1 base and the V segment lost 4 bases, leaving 6 bases of the junction unmatched. From germline, CDR1 is SGDLS and CDR2 YYNGEE. CDR3 length: 15 residues. CDR3 bases: TGTGCCAGCAGCTGGCAGGGGACAGGCACAGATACGCAGTATTTT. This gives the protein CASSWQGTGTDTQYF. The variable domain in full, with the rest retrieved from reference TRBV9 and TRBJ2-3, is DSGVTQTPKHLITATGQRVTLRCSPRSGDLSVYWYQQSLDQGLQFLIQYYNGEERAKGNILERFSAQQFPDLHSELNLSSLELGDSALYFCASSWQGTGTDTQYFGPGTRLTVL.

In this sample, this clone turned up once. The V and J genes are TRBV5-4 and TRBJ1-1; D perhaps matches TRBD1 (5 bases). The CDR3 runs to 15 residues. CDR1 and CDR2 from the germline V gene are SGHNT and YYREEE (reference sequence). V gave up 1 base and J gave up 5 bases, with 15 bases separating them. Written as DNA, the CDR3 is TGTGCCAGCAGCTTGCGGGTAGGGGTTGGGACTGAAGCTTTCTTT. Translated, it gives CASSLRVGVGTEAFF.

This rearrangement joins TRBV5-6 to TRBJ1-5; D not resolved. Germline loops: CDR1 SGHDT, CDR2 YYEEEE. The CDR3 has 14 amino acids. Deletions cut 2 bases from V and 2 bases from J, with 8 bases between. Here the CDR3 DNA reads TGTGCCAGCAGCTTTATCAGTGGCAATCAGCCCCAGCATTTT. Its protein is CASSFISGNQPQHF.

V is TRBV19 and J is TRBJ2-1; 8 bases agree with TRBD1. The ends lost 2 bases at V and 9 bases at J; junction bases unmatched: 0. This CDR3 is built from 12 residues. Germline V gene lookup returns CDR1 LNHDA and CDR2 SQIVND (reference sequence). CDR3 sequence (DNA): TGTGCCAGTAGTATACAGGGGGCTGAGCAGTTCTTC. Translating it yields CASSIQGAEQFF.

The chain carries TRBV7-3 and TRBJ1-2; D perhaps matches TRBD1 (5 bases). The CDR3 loop spans 14 amino acids. V was trimmed by 5 bases and J by 8 bases, leaving 18 bases between them. The germline CDR1 and CDR2 sequences are SGHTA and FQGTGA. The CDR3 nucleotides read TGTGCCAGCAGCCCTGACAGCACCTTTAGGGGCTACACCTTC. Its translation is CASSPDSTFRGYTF.

A few counts support this clone. J is TRBJ1-2 and V is TRBV9; the match to TRBD1 covers 7 bases. The CDR3 consists of 13 residues. V shed 4 bases, J shed 5 bases, and the junction held 5 bases outside the gene matches. Looked up from germline, CDR1 is SGDLS and CDR2 is YYNGEE. In DNA form, the CDR3 reads TGTGCCAGCAGCCGGGACAGCCGATATGGCTACACCTTC. Translating gives CASSRDSRYGYTF. Looking up the rest from reference TRBV9 and TRBJ1-2 gives the full variable domain: DSGVTQTPKHLITATGQRVTLRCSPRSGDLSVYWYQQSLDQGLQFLIQYYNGEERAKGNILERFSAQQFPDLHSELNLSSLELGDSALYFCASSRDSRYGYTFGSGTRLTVV.

This clone was counted a few times. The CDR3 reads CASSPQASRTANEQFF. CDR3 DNA sequence: TGTGCCAGCAGTCCCCAGGCTAGCAGGACGGCTAATGAGCAGTTCTTC. V is TRBV2 and J is TRBJ2-1, with D possibly matching TRBD2 (5 bases). The V gene's germline CDR1 is SNHLY and CDR2 FYNNEI. V was shortened by 5 bases and J by 7 bases, with 21 bases between the two germline ends. CDR3 length: 16 amino acids.

This clone was found once. The gene calls are TRBV5-1 and TRBJ1-3; a possible D gene is TRBD1 (6 bases). CDR3 length equals 17 residues. Germline lookup yields CDR1 SGHRS and CDR2 YFSETQ. The ends were cut back, 4 bases at V and 0 bases at J, with 17 bases in the middle. The CDR3 DNA sequence: TGCGCCAGCAGCCCGGACCCCGGGACACTCTCTGGAAACACCATATATTTT. This translates into CASSPDPGTLSGNTIYF.